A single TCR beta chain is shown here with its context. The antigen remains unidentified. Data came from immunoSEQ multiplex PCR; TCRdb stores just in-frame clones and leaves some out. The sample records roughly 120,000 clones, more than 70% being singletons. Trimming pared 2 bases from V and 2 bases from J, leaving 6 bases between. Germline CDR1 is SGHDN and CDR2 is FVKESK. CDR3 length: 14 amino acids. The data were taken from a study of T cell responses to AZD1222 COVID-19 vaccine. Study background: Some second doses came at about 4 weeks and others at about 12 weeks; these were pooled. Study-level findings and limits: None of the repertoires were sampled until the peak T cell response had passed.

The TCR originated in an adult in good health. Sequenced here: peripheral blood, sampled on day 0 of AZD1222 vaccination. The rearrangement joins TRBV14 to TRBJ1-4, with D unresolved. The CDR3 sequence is CASSQQMTNEKLFF. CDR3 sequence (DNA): TGTGCCAGCAGCCAACAGATGACTAATGAAAAACTGTTTTTT.